This T cell receptor beta chain originates from a study of T cells in women clearing cervical HPV infection. Across the whole study: Control women cleared a single incident HPV16 infection within 12 months. Blood came at first lesion visit for cases, post-clearance for controls.

The CDR3 totals 14 residues. The germline CDR1 and CDR2 sequences are SQVTM and ANQGSEA. The V and J ends lost 2 bases and 3 bases respectively, with 12 bases between them. In the case of this clone: The sequenced fragment ends 3 residues before the CDR3 boundary, so the rest is inferred from the germline J gene.

Produced via immunoSEQ multiplex PCR; TCRdb's table is partial and in-frame only. Here the sample table reports about 39,000 clones. Sequenced: blood buffy coat. V usage is TRBV29-1 and J usage is TRBJ2-3, with TRBD1 as a possible D gene (5 bases). This clonotype was sampled from a woman aged 18-70 years with a cervical HPV16 infection that either progressed to CIN3+ or cleared (not recorded which). The sequenced part of the CDR3 DNA is TGCAGCGTTGAAAAGGGGCGCGGTACAGATACG. This gives the protein CSVEKGRGTDT. The complete CDR3 sequence is CSVEKGRGTDTQYF.